These T cell receptor beta chains were read from a single sample in a study of regulatory T cells in long-lasting Graves disease. A single record per CDR3 protein comes from TCRdb applying MiXCR to the multiplex PCR reads. The table lists almost 450,000 distinct CDR3 sequences, over 15% of them singletons, with about 11% in the top ten. Separately, the same data were catalogued under a study of T cells in Graves' hyperthyroidism and ophthalmopathy.

This specimen was peripheral blood mononuclear cells (PBMCs), taken at new diagnosis, from a patient treated with antithyroid drugs. All receptors come from a woman aged 25 to 39 with Graves disease. CDR3s include the opening cysteine and the closing phenylalanine or tryptophan. Each record gives: clone size, D gene, V gene, J gene, CDR3 protein, CDR3 DNA. A D gene is named only where the DNA matches it firmly. Only some rows state a clone size, as once, few, many or a class for expanded clones.

>many|TRBD2|TRBV11-2|TRBJ2-1
CASSQKGLAGVKQFF
TGTGCCAGCAGCCAGAAGGGACTAGCGGGAGTGAAGCAGTTCTTC
>-|-|TRBV4-1|TRBJ1-2
CASSHRQFTNYGYTF
TGCGCCAGCAGCCATCGACAGTTTACTAACTATGGCTACACCTTC
>few|-|TRBV6-2/TRBV6-3|TRBJ2-5
CASSYSSDGQETQYF
TGTGCCAGCAGTTACTCGTCTGACGGCCAAGAGACCCAGTACTTC
>many|-|TRBV12-3/TRBV12-4|TRBJ2-2
CASSFPWEGASWNTGELFF
TGTGCCAGCAGTTTCCCGTGGGAGGGGGCAAGCTGGAACACCGGGGAGCTGTTTTTT
>many|-|TRBV2|TRBJ1-6
CASSPRGFSPLHF
TGTGCCAGCAGTCCCCGGGGGTTTTCACCCCTCCACTTT
>-|-|TRBV7-9|TRBJ1-1
CASSWRTYPEAFF
TGTGCCAGCAGCTGGAGGACATACCCTGAAGCTTTCTTT
>many|-|TRBV7-2|TRBJ2-1
CASSLYDRKYNEQFF
TGTGCCAGCAGCTTGTACGACCGTAAGTACAATGAGCAGTTCTTC
>many|TRBD1|TRBV7-8|TRBJ1-2
CASSLDLEQGRDGYTF
TGTGCCAGCAGCTTAGATCTTGAACAGGGGAGGGATGGCTACACCTTC
>few|TRBD1|TRBV6-1|TRBJ1-1
CASSQRGQRKGALKRAEAFF
TGTGCCAGCAGTCAAAGGGGACAGAGAAAAGGGGCACTGAAGCGGGCTGAAGCTTTCTTT
>many|-|TRBV15|TRBJ2-5
CATSPQSVGEETQYF
TGTGCCACCAGCCCCCAGTCTGTAGGAGAAGAGACCCAGTACTTC